These T cell receptor beta chains were read from a single sample in a study of blood T cell repertoires in COVID-19. Produced via immunoSEQ multiplex PCR; TCRdb's table is partial and in-frame only. In the table there are over 200,000 clones, 65% to 90% of which are singletons. Sequencing was done on a sample of peripheral blood. These receptors were taken from a human donor in a cohort sampled during active COVID-19. Both conserved end residues are part of each CDR3. D genes are given only for firm matches. The listing skips clone size in some rows; elsewhere it reads once, few, many or a size class.

d_gene	v_gene	j_gene	abundance	CDR3aa	CDR3nt
.	TRBV28	TRBJ2-5	.	CASNPIGGGRETQYF	TGTGCCAGCAACCCCATTGGGGGCGGGCGAGAGACCCAGTACTTC
.	TRBV6-5	TRBJ2-7	.	CASSYSRGSFPYEQYF	TGTGCCAGCAGTTACTCGAGGGGGTCCTTTCCCTACGAGCAGTACTTC
.	TRBV15	TRBJ2-7	.	CATSRAPQGLSYEQYF	TGTGCCACCAGCAGAGCACCCCAGGGGCTATCCTACGAGCAGTACTTC
TRBD2	TRBV4-1	TRBJ2-1	.	CASSQQTSGSHYEQFF	TGCGCCAGCAGCCAACAGACTAGCGGGAGTCATTATGAGCAGTTCTTC
TRBD1	TRBV5-1	TRBJ2-7	.	CASSRDSSSYEQYF	TGCGCCAGCAGCCGGGACAGTAGCTCCTACGAGCAGTACTTC
.	TRBV15	TRBJ1-1	few	CATRPTVMNTEAFF	TGTGCCACCAGACCAACAGTGATGAACACTGAAGCTTTCTTT
TRBD1	TRBV19	TRBJ1-1	.	CASSSPRGQMNTEAFF	TGTGCCAGTAGTTCCCCCAGGGGACAGATGAACACTGAAGCTTTCTTT
.	TRBV7-2	TRBJ2-7	.	CASSLKAGNYEQYF	TGTGCCAGCAGCTTAAAGGCGGGGAACTACGAGCAGTACTTC
.	TRBV28	TRBJ2-5	.	CASSFVADQETQYF	TGTGCCAGCAGTTTTGTAGCGGACCAAGAGACCCAGTACTTC
TRBD2	TRBV7-8	TRBJ2-7	.	CASRTSGKDEQYF	TGTGCCAGCAGAACTAGCGGGAAGGACGAGCAGTACTTC
TRBD2	TRBV5-1	TRBJ2-1	.	CASKGRGLGLVQIQEQFF	TGCGCCAGCAAAGGACGAGGACTAGGCCTCGTCCAGATTCAAGAGCAGTTCTTC
TRBD2	TRBV18	TRBJ2-3	.	CASSPTSASRDTQYF	TGTGCCAGCTCACCGACTAGCGCCTCAAGGGATACGCAGTATTTT
TRBD1	TRBV6-6	TRBJ1-1	.	CASRTGQGPEAFF	TGTGCCAGCAGAACCGGACAGGGCCCTGAAGCTTTCTTT
.	TRBV3-1/TRBV3-2	TRBJ1-1	.	CASDRGEGTEAFF	TGTGCCAGCGATCGGGGGGAGGGCACTGAAGCTTTCTTT
TRBD1	TRBV5-1	TRBJ2-7	.	CASSYRPGQGRYEQYF	TGCGCCAGCAGTTACCGTCCGGGACAGGGACGGTACGAGCAGTACTTC
.	TRBV30	TRBJ2-7	few	CAWGTYAEQYF	TGTGCCTGGGGTACCTACGCGGAGCAGTACTTC
TRBD2	TRBV3-1/TRBV3-2	TRBJ2-7	once	CASSPRGRGAYEQYF	TGTGCCAGCAGCCCTCGTGGGCGGGGGGCCTACGAGCAGTACTTC
.	TRBV6-5	TRBJ1-1	.	CASIGGTEAFF	TGTGCCAGCATCGGGGGGACTGAAGCTTTCTTT
TRBD1	TRBV5-1	TRBJ1-2	.	CASSSQGNYGYTF	TGCGCCAGCAGCTCACAGGGGAACTATGGCTACACCTTC
TRBD1	TRBV7-2	TRBJ1-4	.	CASSLVGRRGSEKLFF	TGTGCCAGCAGCTTAGTGGGGCGCAGGGGGAGTGAAAAACTGTTTTTT
.	TRBV6-2/TRBV6-3	TRBJ2-6	once	CASSLGVTPSGANVLTF	TGTGCCAGCAGTTTGGGAGTTACTCCTTCTGGGGCCAACGTCCTGACTTTC
.	TRBV4-2	TRBJ1-1	.	CASSQEQAPYTEAFF	TGTGCCAGCAGCCAGGAACAGGCACCTTACACTGAAGCTTTCTTT
.	TRBV19	TRBJ1-5	.	CASREQGSHQPQHF	TGTGCCAGTAGAGAACAGGGATCCCATCAGCCCCAGCATTTT
TRBD1	TRBV9	TRBJ2-7	.	CASSPRDRDIYEQYF	TGTGCCAGCAGCCCCCGGGACAGGGATATTTACGAGCAGTACTTC
.	TRBV28	TRBJ2-7	.	CASSTTALSYEQYF	TGTGCCAGCAGCACGACAGCCCTCTCCTACGAGCAGTACTTC
TRBD2	TRBV7-9	TRBJ2-1	.	CASSPRGEYNEQFF	TGTGCCAGCAGCCCCCGGGGGGAATACAATGAGCAGTTCTTC
TRBD1	TRBV4-3	TRBJ2-2	.	CASSPQGANTGELFF	TGCGCCAGCAGCCCACAGGGGGCTAACACCGGGGAGCTGTTTTTT
TRBD1	TRBV5-1	TRBJ2-2	.	CASSLRTGITGELFF	TGCGCCAGCAGCTTGAGGACAGGTATCACCGGGGAGCTGTTTTTT
TRBD2	TRBV6-6	TRBJ2-1	.	CASSYGGSGKGDEQFF	TGTGCCAGCAGTTACGGGGGTAGCGGGAAGGGAGATGAGCAGTTCTTC
TRBD2	TRBV4-3	TRBJ2-7	.	CASSQATSSGSHEQYF	TGCGCCAGCAGCCAAGCTACGAGTAGCGGGAGCCACGAGCAGTACTTC
TRBD2	TRBV18	TRBJ2-5	.	CASSPSWGGETQYF	TGTGCCAGCTCACCCTCCTGGGGGGGAGAGACCCAGTACTTC
.	TRBV18	TRBJ1-1	once	CASSPPAGRGTEAFF	TGTGCCAGCTCACCACCGGCGGGGAGAGGCACTGAAGCTTTCTTT
TRBD2	TRBV10-3	TRBJ2-3	.	CAISEALLAGRTDTQYF	TGTGCCATCAGTGAGGCCCTACTAGCGGGGAGGACAGATACGCAGTATTTT
TRBD2	TRBV28	TRBJ2-5	.	CASSLLQGGLAGVVTQYF	TGTGCCAGCAGTTTGCTACAGGGGGGACTAGCGGGAGTTGTGACCCAGTACTTC
.	TRBV4-1	TRBJ1-2	once	CASSQEGRGALQVYTF	TGCGCCAGCAGCCAAGAGGGGAGGGGGGCTCTTCAGGTCTACACCTTC
TRBD1	TRBV28	TRBJ1-5	.	CASSLRQGAGQPQHF	TGTGCCAGCAGTTTACGGCAGGGGGCTGGACAGCCCCAGCATTTT
.	TRBV4-3	TRBJ2-7	.	CASSQDVRPYEQYF	TGCGCCAGCAGCCAAGATGTGCGGCCCTACGAGCAGTACTTC
.	TRBV7-2	TRBJ1-5	.	CASSPGGGGQRDQPQHF	TGTGCCAGCAGCCCGGGGGGGGGTGGACAGAGGGATCAGCCCCAGCATTTT
.	TRBV5-4	TRBJ1-5	.	CASSFPGQPQHF	TGTGCCAGCAGCTTTCCGGGTCAGCCCCAGCATTTT
TRBD1	TRBV2	TRBJ1-1	.	CASSERDRKNTEAFF	TGTGCCAGCAGTGAAAGGGACAGAAAAAACACTGAAGCTTTCTTT
.	TRBV5-6	TRBJ1-1	.	CASSFAGARAFF	TGTGCCAGCAGCTTTGCGGGGGCGCGAGCTTTCTTT
TRBD2	TRBV30	TRBJ2-5	.	CAWSATTRTSGSGETQYF	TGTGCCTGGAGTGCAACCACTAGGACTAGCGGGAGTGGGGAGACCCAGTACTTC
TRBD1	TRBV9	TRBJ2-7	few	CASSAEPGQGWYEQYF	TGTGCCAGCAGCGCGGAACCGGGACAGGGGTGGTACGAGCAGTACTTC
.	TRBV7-2	TRBJ2-7	.	CASSPRGAPYEQYF	TGTGCCAGCAGCCCCCGAGGAGCGCCCTACGAGCAGTACTTC
.	TRBV24-1	TRBJ2-4	.	CATRPGLRGSLAKNIQYF	TGTGCCACCAGGCCGGGACTCAGAGGTAGTTTAGCCAAAAACATTCAGTACTTC
.	TRBV5-1	TRBJ1-3	.	CASSSGVSWRNTIYF	TGCGCCAGCAGCTCCGGAGTTAGTTGGAGAAACACCATATATTTT
.	TRBV9	TRBJ2-7	.	CASSPGGQSSYEQYF	TGTGCCAGCAGCCCTGGGGGCCAAAGCTCCTACGAGCAGTACTTC
TRBD2	TRBV4-3	TRBJ2-1	.	CASSQDLAGAGNEQFF	TGCGCCAGCAGCCAAGATCTAGCGGGAGCGGGGAATGAGCAGTTCTTC
TRBD2	TRBV28	TRBJ2-2	.	CASVSAASGAFANTGELFF	TGTGCCAGCGTCAGCGCGGCTAGCGGGGCGTTCGCGAACACCGGGGAGCTGTTTTTT